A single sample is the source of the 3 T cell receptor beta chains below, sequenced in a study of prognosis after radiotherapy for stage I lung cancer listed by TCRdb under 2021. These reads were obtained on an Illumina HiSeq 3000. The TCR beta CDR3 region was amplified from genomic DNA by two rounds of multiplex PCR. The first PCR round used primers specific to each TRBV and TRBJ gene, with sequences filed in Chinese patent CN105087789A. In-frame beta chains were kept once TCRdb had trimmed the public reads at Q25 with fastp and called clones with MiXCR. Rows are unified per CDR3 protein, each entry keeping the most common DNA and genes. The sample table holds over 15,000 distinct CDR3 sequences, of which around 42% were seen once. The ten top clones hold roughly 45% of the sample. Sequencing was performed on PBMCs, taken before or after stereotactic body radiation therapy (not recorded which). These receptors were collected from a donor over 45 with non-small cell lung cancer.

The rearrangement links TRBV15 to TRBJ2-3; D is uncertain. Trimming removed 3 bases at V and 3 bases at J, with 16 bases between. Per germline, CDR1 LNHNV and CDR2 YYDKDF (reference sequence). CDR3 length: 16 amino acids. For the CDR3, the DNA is TGTGCCACCAGCAGGCCTGACATGAGAGAGACAGATACGCAGTATTTT. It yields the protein CATSRPDMRETDTQYF. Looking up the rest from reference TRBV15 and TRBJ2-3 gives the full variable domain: DAMVIQNPRYQVTQFGKPVTLSCSQTLNHNVMYWYQQKSSQAPKLLFHYYDKDFNNEADTPDNFQSRRPNTSFCFLDIRSPGLGDTAMYLCATSRPDMRETDTQYFGPGTRLTVL.

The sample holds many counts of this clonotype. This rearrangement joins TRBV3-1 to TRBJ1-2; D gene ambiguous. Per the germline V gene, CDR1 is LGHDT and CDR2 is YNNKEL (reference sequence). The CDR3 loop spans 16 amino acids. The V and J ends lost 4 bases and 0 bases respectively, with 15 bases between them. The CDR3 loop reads CASSPIGRHPNYGYTF. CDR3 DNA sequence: TGTGCCAGCAGCCCTATCGGACGGCATCCTAACTATGGCTACACCTTC.

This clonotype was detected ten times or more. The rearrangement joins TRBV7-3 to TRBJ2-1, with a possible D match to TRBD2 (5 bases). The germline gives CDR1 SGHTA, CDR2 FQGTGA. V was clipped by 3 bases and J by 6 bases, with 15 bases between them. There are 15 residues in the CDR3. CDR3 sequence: CASSLEDRVSNEQFF. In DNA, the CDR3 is TGTGCCAGCAGCTTGGAGGACCGAGTATCCAATGAGCAGTTCTTC.